One sample yielded the 29 T cell receptor beta chains listed below, sequenced in a study of shared clonotypes between healthy human individuals. The repertoire was sequenced with immunoSEQ multiplex PCR; TCRdb's copy has only in-frame clones and lacks some. The data show some 650,000 clones, around 97% seen once. Sequencing input: naive CD4+ T cells sorted from blood. Documented subset: CD45RA+ positively selected. The receptors here all came from a woman aged 30 to 39 in good health.

The chain is built from TRBV7-9 and TRBJ1-3, with 7 bases that match TRBD1. Germline-derived CDR1 and CDR2 are SEHNR and FQNEAQ (reference sequence). Losses at the gene ends were 4 bases for V and 0 bases for J; bases not matched to a gene: 6. The CDR3 runs to 16 residues. CDR3: CASSSGQSFSGNTIYF. For the CDR3, the DNA is TGTGCCAGCAGCTCGGGACAGAGCTTCTCTGGAAACACCATATATTTT.

The chain joins TRBV5-1 to TRBJ2-1, with D perhaps given as TRBD1 or TRBD2 (5 bases each). V dropped 8 bases and J dropped 6 bases, with 18 bases sitting between them. CDR3 length: 14 residues. Per the germline V gene, CDR1 is SGHRS and CDR2 is YFSETQ. CDR3 sequence (DNA): TGCGCCAGTACCGGGGACGTCACCGTCAATGAGCAGTTCTTC. Translation: CASTGDVTVNEQFF. Variable domain in full (rest from reference TRBV5-1 and TRBJ2-1): KAGVTQTPRYLIKTRGQQVTLSCSPISGHRSVSWYQQTPGQGLQFLFEYFSETQRNKGNFPGRFSGRQFSNSRSEMNVSTLELGDSALYLCASTGDVTVNEQFFGPGTRLTVL.

This sequence joins TRBV14 and TRBJ2-7; D uncertain. V was shortened by 2 bases and J by 3 bases, with 11 bases between the two germline ends. Germline V gives CDR1 SGHDN, CDR2 FVKESK. CDR3 size: 14 residues. In DNA form, the CDR3 reads TGTGCCAGCAGCCAACAGGCCTATAGCTACGAGCAGTACTTC. It is translated as CASSQQAYSYEQYF.

J is TRBJ2-1 and V is TRBV5-1; the D call may be TRBD1 or TRBD2 (5 bases each). V lost 4 bases, J lost 5 bases, and 16 bases lay in between. The CDR3 is made up of 15 amino acids. Germline V gives CDR1 SGHRS, CDR2 YFSETQ. The CDR3 region is CASSAMSGRNNEQFF. The CDR3 DNA reads as TGCGCCAGCAGCGCCATGTCAGGGAGAAACAATGAGCAGTTCTTC.

The rearrangement joins TRBV6-1 to TRBJ1-3; possible D gene TRBD1, 5 bases. The CDR3 runs 15 residues. V lost 5 bases and J lost 0, with 11 bases in between. Germline V gene data show CDR1 as MNHNS and CDR2 as SASEGT. CDR3 coding DNA: TGTGCCAGCAGTCAACAGGACCACTCTGGAAACACCATATATTTT. Translated: CASSQQDHSGNTIYF.

The rearrangement links TRBV20-1 to TRBJ2-7, with D possibly matching TRBD2 (6 bases). The CDR3 loop spans 11 amino acids. V was clipped by 6 bases and J by 3 bases, with 9 bases between them. Germline values: CDR1 DFQATT, CDR2 SNEGSKA (reference sequence). The DNA for the CDR3 is TGCAGTGCAACGGGACTCTACGAGCAGTACTTC. This codes for CSATGLYEQYF.

The gene calls are TRBV6-1 and TRBJ1-2; 7 nucleotides agree with TRBD1. After removal of 5 bases from V and 8 bases from J, the junction contained 5 bases not matched to a gene. In germline, CDR1 is MNHNS, CDR2 SASEGT. This CDR3 contains 12 residues. The CDR3 here is CASSQTGNGYTF. The CDR3 DNA follows: TGTGCCAGCAGTCAGACAGGGAACGGCTACACCTTC.

This chain joins TRBV7-3 and TRBJ2-1; 10 bases agree with TRBD2. From germline, CDR1 is SGHTA and CDR2 FQGTGA. J gave up 3 bases and V 4 bases, and 3 bases lay outside the gene matches. The length of the CDR3 is 15 residues. The CDR3: CASSSAGGIYNEQFF. The CDR3 DNA sequence: TGTGCCAGCAGCTCAGCGGGAGGGATCTACAATGAGCAGTTCTTC.

This chain links TRBV10-1 with TRBJ2-2; 8 bases match TRBD2. Germline V CDR1 and CDR2: WNHNN, SYGVQD (reference sequence). The CDR3 covers 15 residues. V lost 2 bases, J lost 5 bases, and 4 bases stayed unmatched. In DNA, the CDR3 is TGCGCCAGCAGTGAGAGGTCTAGCGGGACCGGGGAGCTGTTTTTT. It encodes CASSERSSGTGELFF.

The chain joins TRBV27 to TRBJ1-1, with a weak D call TRBD1 (6 bases). Per germline, CDR1 MNHEY and CDR2 SMNVEV (reference sequence). The CDR3 consists of 15 residues. Trimming removed 8 bases at V and 1 base at J, with 17 bases between. In DNA form, the CDR3 reads TGTGCCAGCTTCCGGTCTGACAGGCCGAACACTGAAGCTTTCTTT. This translates into CASFRSDRPNTEAFF.

The chain combines TRBV19 with TRBJ1-3, with D possibly being TRBD1 (6 bases). CDR1 is LNHDA, CDR2 SQIVND, per germline (reference sequence). The CDR3 covers 14 residues. Between the trimmed V and J ends, which lost 6 bases and 0 bases, there was a span of 9 bases. CDR3 coding DNA: TGTGCCAGTAGGCAAGGGGGCTCTGGAAACACCATATATTTT. It specifies CASRQGGSGNTIYF.

V and J are TRBV27 and TRBJ2-7; 14 bases are shared with TRBD2. With 6 bases clipped from V and 2 bases from J, the junction kept 6 bases outside the gene matches. CDR3 length: 16 amino acids. The germline V gene encodes CDR1 MNHEY and CDR2 SMNVEV (reference sequence). CDR3 coding DNA: TGTGCCAGCAGCCGGACTAGCGGGAGGTTTACCTACGAGCAGTACTTC. It is translated as CASSRTSGRFTYEQYF.

The chain recombines TRBV27 with TRBJ1-4, with 7 bases fitting TRBD1. This CDR3 has 15 amino acids. The trim removed 4 bases at V and 7 bases at J, leaving 9 bases unmatched. Germline values: CDR1 MNHEY, CDR2 SMNVEV (reference sequence). This CDR3 is CASSSIQGVGEKLFF. The CDR3, as DNA: TGTGCCAGCAGTTCAATTCAGGGGGTGGGTGAAAAACTGTTTTTT.

The rearrangement joins TRBV30 to TRBJ1-2, with D possibly being TRBD1 (5 bases). The V gene lost 3 bases and the J gene lost 7 bases, with 15 bases spanning the gap. CDR3 length: 13 residues. Germline V CDR1 and CDR2: GTSNPN, SVGIG (reference sequence). The DNA of the CDR3 is TGTGCCTGGAGGCCCCCGGGAAGGGGTGGCTACACCTTC. Its translation: CAWRPPGRGGYTF.

This clone was counted once. V is TRBV4-1 and J is TRBJ2-5; D is undetermined. The J call may be mistaken, given a closer DNA end match to TRBJ2-7. This CDR3 comprises 15 residues. CDR1 is MGHRA and CDR2 is YSYEKL in the germline V gene. CDR3: CASSQGTAPPSEQYF. For the CDR3, the DNA is TGCGCCAGCAGCCAAGGGACCGCCCCCCCCTCCGAGCAGTACTTC.

This clone occurred once. V gene TRBV20-1 combines with J gene TRBJ2-7; 8 nucleotides match TRBD1. The V segment lost 6 bases and the J segment 5 bases; nucleotides outside the gene matches: 3. The germline CDR1 and CDR2 sequences are DFQATT and SNEGSKA (reference sequence). The CDR3 covers 11 residues. The DNA of the CDR3 is TGCAGTGCCGGGACAGGACACGAGCAGTACTTC. It specifies CSAGTGHEQYF.

This chain connects TRBV10-3 to TRBJ2-7; D possibly corresponds to TRBD1 (5 bases). V lost 4 bases and J 4 bases, leaving 14 bases between the germline ends. The germline CDR1 and CDR2 sequences are ENHRY and SYGVKD. The CDR3 totals 14 residues. The chain's CDR3 is CAISGREGAYEQYF. DNA for the CDR3: TGTGCCATCAGTGGCCGAGAAGGGGCTTACGAGCAGTACTTC.

The chain couples TRBV30 to TRBJ1-2; 8 nucleotides agree with TRBD1. V lost 3 bases, J lost 4 bases, and 7 bases stayed unmatched. This CDR3 region has 14 residues. The V gene's germline CDR1 is GTSNPN and CDR2 SVGIG (reference sequence). The CDR3 spells CAWREAGGIYGYTF. The CDR3, as DNA: TGTGCCTGGAGGGAGGCAGGGGGCATCTATGGCTACACCTTC.

This chain connects TRBV19 to TRBJ1-1; 8 bases are shared with TRBD1. The CDR3 runs to 17 residues. With 1 base clipped from V and 4 bases from J, the junction kept 11 bases outside the gene matches. Germline V gene lookup returns CDR1 LNHDA and CDR2 SQIVND (reference sequence). The CDR3 spells CASSIAHPTGVGTEAFF. As DNA, the CDR3 is TGTGCCAGTAGTATAGCCCACCCGACAGGGGTAGGCACTGAAGCTTTCTTT.

This chain connects TRBV4-1 to TRBJ1-1; the D gene is possibly TRBD1 (6 bases). Looked up from germline, CDR1 is MGHRA and CDR2 is YSYEKL. The CDR3 totals 13 residues. Trimming removed 1 base at V and 9 bases at J, with 12 bases between. This CDR3 is CASSQGEQGKAFF. CDR3 in DNA: TGCGCCAGCAGCCAAGGGGAACAGGGAAAAGCTTTCTTT.

The chain links TRBV27 to TRBJ2-5; 8 bases agree with TRBD2. The J call may be incorrect, as the DNA end agrees better with TRBJ2-7. Germline CDR1 reads MNHEY; CDR2 reads SMNVEV (reference sequence). This CDR3 contains 15 residues. This CDR3 reads CASRSSGIKYYEQYF. CDR3 coding DNA: TGTGCCAGCAGAAGTAGCGGGATTAAATACTACGAGCAGTACTTC.

The chain is built from TRBV2 and TRBJ1-1, with D hard to call. Germline V CDR1 and CDR2: SNHLY, FYNNEI. V was cut by 7 bases and J by 4 bases, with 13 bases left in between. The CDR3 runs 13 residues. The CDR3 DNA sequence: TGTGCCAGCACCAAAGACCGGGGCACTGAAGCTTTCTTT. It yields the protein CASTKDRGTEAFF.

This clone was observed a handful of times. V usage is TRBV7-9 and J usage is TRBJ1-2; D is possibly TRBD1 (5 bases). The CDR3 extends over 13 amino acids. Trimming cost V 6 bases and J 4 bases, with 12 bases left between them. CDR1 and CDR2 from the germline V gene are SEHNR and FQNEAQ (reference sequence). CDR3 nucleotides: TGTGCCAGCAGTCGACAGTTGATCTATGGCTACACCTTC. It translates to CASSRQLIYGYTF.

The genes are TRBV5-5 and TRBJ2-7; 10 bases match TRBD2. The CDR3 runs 15 residues. With 4 bases clipped from V and 4 bases from J, the junction kept 8 bases outside the gene matches. Germline CDR1 and CDR2: SGHKS and YYEKEE (reference sequence). CDR3 bases: TGTGCCAGCAGCCCGGTGGCTAGCGGGAGATACGAGCAGTACTTC. It translates to CASSPVASGRYEQYF. The variable domain in full, completed from reference TRBV5-5 and TRBJ2-7, reads DAGVTQSPTHLIKTRGQQVTLRCSPISGHKSVSWYQQVLGQGPQFIFQYYEKEERGRGNFPDRFSARQFPNYSSELNVNALLLGDSALYLCASSPVASGRYEQYFGPGTRLTVT.

In this sample, this clone turned up once. The chain couples TRBV19 to TRBJ2-3, with D possibly matching TRBD2 (5 bases). The CDR3 covers 13 residues. The V gene lost 2 bases and the J gene lost 6 bases, with 9 bases spanning the gap. Germline CDR1 LNHDA, CDR2 SQIVND (reference sequence). Written as DNA, the CDR3 is TGTGCCAGTAGTATACCCTCGGGGGATACGCAGTATTTT. Translating it yields CASSIPSGDTQYF.

The rearrangement links TRBV15 to TRBJ1-1, with no clear D. V lost 0 bases and J lost 10, with 15 bases in between. The CDR3 has 14 residues. In germline, CDR1 is LNHNV, CDR2 YYDKDF (reference sequence). The CDR3 spells CATSRDPFLKGAFF. In DNA form, the CDR3 reads TGTGCCACCAGCAGAGATCCGTTTTTAAAGGGAGCTTTCTTT.

A word on this clone: The same CDR3 arises from other DNA sequences in this sample as well. J is TRBJ2-7 and V is TRBV20-1; D uncertain. CDR1 DFQATT and CDR2 SNEGSKA come from the germline V gene (reference sequence). V lost 3 bases to trimming and J lost 4 bases, with 7 bases between them. The CDR3 extends over 11 amino acids. CDR3 DNA: TGCAGTGCTAGTTATGGATACGAGCAGTACTTC. Its protein product is CSASYGYEQYF.

The rearrangement joins TRBV19 to TRBJ2-1; D is uncertain. CDR3 length: 14 residues. Trimming shortened V by 1 base and J by 6 bases, and 10 bases separated the two germline ends. In germline, CDR1 is LNHDA, CDR2 SQIVND (reference sequence). In nucleotides, the CDR3 is TGTGCCAGTAGTATAGTTACAATGGGCAATGAGCAGTTCTTC. Translated, it gives CASSIVTMGNEQFF.

V usage is TRBV6-1 and J usage is TRBJ1-5; D remains ambiguous. V was clipped by 0 bases and J by 5 bases, with 8 bases between them. Germline CDR1 and CDR2: MNHNS and SASEGT. The CDR3 is 14 amino acids. CDR3 residues: CASSEARIDQPQHF. In DNA form, the CDR3 reads TGTGCCAGCAGTGAAGCCCGCATTGATCAGCCCCAGCATTTT.